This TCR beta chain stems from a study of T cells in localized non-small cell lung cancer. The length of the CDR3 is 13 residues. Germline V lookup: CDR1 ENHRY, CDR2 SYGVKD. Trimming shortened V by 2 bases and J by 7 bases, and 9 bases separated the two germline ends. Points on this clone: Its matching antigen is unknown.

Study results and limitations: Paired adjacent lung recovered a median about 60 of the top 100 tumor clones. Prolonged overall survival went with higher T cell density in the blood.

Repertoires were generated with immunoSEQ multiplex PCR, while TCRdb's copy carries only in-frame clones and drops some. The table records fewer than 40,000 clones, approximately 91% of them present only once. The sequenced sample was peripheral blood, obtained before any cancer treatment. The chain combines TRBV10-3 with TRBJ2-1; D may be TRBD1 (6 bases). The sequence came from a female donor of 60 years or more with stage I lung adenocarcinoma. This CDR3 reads CAISERQENEQFF. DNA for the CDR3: TGTGCCATCAGTGAGCGACAGGAAAATGAGCAGTTCTTC.